A selection of T cell receptor beta chains follows, all from one sample in a study of T cells in localized non-small cell lung cancer. Here immunoSEQ multiplex PCR was the method, and the copy in TCRdb shows in-frame clones only, minus some. The sample consists of more than 100,000 clones, about 89% of them appearing once. The sequencing here drew on peripheral blood, taken before any cancer treatment. The origin of the receptors is a female donor at least 60 years old with stage I lung adenocarcinoma. Each CDR3 is given with its conserved first and last residue. D genes are given only for firm matches. The listing skips clone size in some rows; elsewhere it reads once, few, many or a size class.

CASSSGGIGEKLFF	TGTGCCAGCAGCTCCGGGGGCATCGGTGAAAAACTGTTTTTT	TRBJ1-4	-	-	TRBV13
CASRPAPSYEQYF	TGCGCCAGCAGGCCAGCTCCCAGCTACGAGCAGTACTTC	TRBJ2-7	-	-	TRBV10-2
CASNGLAGYNEQFF	TGCGCCAGTAACGGACTAGCGGGTTACAATGAGCAGTTCTTC	TRBJ2-1	TRBD2	-	TRBV4-1
CASSPTLDDTIYF	TGTGCCAGCAGCCCTACCCTCGACGACACCATATATTTT	TRBJ1-3	-	-	TRBV9
CASSPYRDRGSETQYF	TGTGCCAGCAGCCCATACCGGGACAGGGGGTCTGAGACCCAGTACTTC	TRBJ2-5	TRBD1	-	TRBV5-8
CASSPMRDTDTQYF	TGTGCCAGCAGCCCGATGAGGGACACAGATACGCAGTATTTT	TRBJ2-3	-	-	TRBV7-2
CASSLASQVEAFF	TGTGCCAGCAGCTTAGCGAGTCAGGTTGAAGCTTTCTTT	TRBJ1-1	-	-	TRBV7-9
CASSLGLPRDTQYF	TGCGCCAGCAGCTTGGGACTTCCAAGGGATACGCAGTATTTT	TRBJ2-3	-	-	TRBV5-1
CASSTGLAVQETQYF	TGCGCCAGCAGCACGGGACTAGCGGTACAAGAGACCCAGTACTTC	TRBJ2-5	TRBD2	-	TRBV5-1
CATRTAMNTEAFF	TGTGCCACCCGGACAGCCATGAACACTGAAGCTTTCTTT	TRBJ1-1	-	-	TRBV6-1
CASSPQSYTEAFF	TGTGCCAGCAGCCCCCAATCCTACACTGAAGCTTTCTTT	TRBJ1-1	-	once	TRBV7-3
CASSEALMRYPYEQYF	TGTGCCAGCAGTGAAGCGCTTATGCGGTACCCCTACGAGCAGTACTTC	TRBJ2-7	-	once	TRBV6-1
CASSLAEKGAEAFF	TGTGCCAGCAGCTTAGCCGAAAAGGGCGCTGAAGCTTTCTTT	TRBJ1-1	-	-	TRBV7-9
CASSPMRDRSSGANVLTF	TGTGCCAGCTCACCGATGAGGGACCGCAGCTCTGGGGCCAACGTCCTGACTTTC	TRBJ2-6	-	-	TRBV18
CAWSFTTGSEQFF	TGTGCCTGGAGCTTTACGACAGGGAGTGAGCAGTTCTTC	TRBJ2-1	TRBD1	-	TRBV30
CASSLIPSLQTQYF	TGTGCCAGCAGCTTAATCCCCTCTCTCCAGACCCAGTACTTC	TRBJ2-5	-	-	TRBV7-8
CAWASSLPFEQFF	TGTGCCTGGGCTTCTAGCCTACCGTTCGAGCAGTTCTTC	TRBJ2-1	-	-	TRBV30
CASSLTLGYTF	TGTGCCAGCAGTTTAACTCTGGGCTACACCTTC	TRBJ1-2	-	-	TRBV28
CASSPQLSYNEQFF	TGTGCCAGCAGCCCGCAGCTGAGCTACAATGAGCAGTTCTTC	TRBJ2-1	-	-	TRBV7-7
CASSFLAETQYF	TGTGCCAGCAGTTTCCTAGCGGAGACCCAGTACTTC	TRBJ2-5	-	-	TRBV5-4
CASSLGLAGDTSTDTQYF	TGTGCCAGCAGCTTGGGACTAGCGGGTGATACTAGCACAGATACGCAGTATTTT	TRBJ2-3	TRBD2	-	TRBV5-5
CASSFPAPAGELFF	TGTGCCAGCAGCTTCCCAGCACCCGCCGGGGAGCTGTTTTTT	TRBJ2-2	-	-	TRBV5-6
CASSLGGGRGYEQYF	TGTGCCAGCAGTTTGGGTGGCGGGCGGGGGTACGAGCAGTACTTC	TRBJ2-7	TRBD2	-	TRBV28
CASSHGQSYNEQFF	TGTGCCAGTAGTCATGGACAGTCCTACAATGAGCAGTTCTTC	TRBJ2-1	-	-	TRBV19
CASSPRRASNEQFF	TGTGCCAGCAGCCCGCGGCGTGCCAGCAATGAGCAGTTCTTC	TRBJ2-1	-	-	TRBV5-6
CASSPPAPGTGTGYTF	TGTGCCAGCTCACCACCTGCCCCCGGGACAGGGACTGGCTACACCTTC	TRBJ1-2	TRBD1	-	TRBV18
CASSKQGVAYEQYF	TGTGCCAGCAGTAAGCAGGGGGTAGCCTACGAGCAGTACTTC	TRBJ2-7	TRBD1	-	TRBV5-4
CASSFPQGGRSYNSPLHF	TGTGCCAGCAGCTTCCCACAGGGGGGGCGTTCCTATAATTCACCCCTCCACTTT	TRBJ1-6	TRBD1	-	TRBV11-2
CASSLDRPLAGGQETQYF	TGTGCCAGCAGCTTGGACCGGCCCCTAGCGGGAGGCCAAGAGACCCAGTACTTC	TRBJ2-5	TRBD2	few	TRBV7-2
CATRGGSENTEAFF	TGTGCCACCCGGGGAGGGTCAGAGAACACTGAAGCTTTCTTT	TRBJ1-1	-	-	TRBV28
CASSFTGTPGSNQPQHF	TGTGCCAGCAGCTTCACGGGGACACCCGGTAGCAATCAGCCCCAGCATTTT	TRBJ1-5	-	-	TRBV27
CATSRDQGALGYTF	TGTGCCACCAGCAGAGATCAGGGGGCGCTGGGCTACACCTTC	TRBJ1-2	TRBD1	-	TRBV15
CASSVDPGTTDTQYF	TGTGCCAGCAGCGTGGACCCCGGCACCACAGATACGCAGTATTTT	TRBJ2-3	-	once	TRBV9
CASSVGYEQYF	TGTGCCAGCAGTGTGGGCTACGAGCAGTACTTC	TRBJ2-7	-	-	TRBV6-1
CASSQARGPREKLFF	TGTGCCAGCAGTCAGGCTAGAGGACCCAGGGAAAAACTGTTTTTT	TRBJ1-4	-	-	TRBV27
CASSLDRPSSYEQYF	TGTGCCAGCAGCTTAGATCGACCGAGCTCCTACGAGCAGTACTTC	TRBJ2-7	-	-	TRBV7-8
CASSLRQGGDTQYF	TGTGCCAGCAGCCTACGACAGGGCGGAGATACGCAGTATTTT	TRBJ2-3	TRBD1	-	TRBV7-3
CASSLVASGSYEQYF	TGCGCCAGCAGCTTGGTGGCTAGCGGGAGCTACGAGCAGTACTTC	TRBJ2-7	TRBD2	-	TRBV5-1
CASTEPPGEAFF	TGTGCCAGCACGGAGCCTCCGGGGGAAGCTTTCTTT	TRBJ1-1	-	once	TRBV7-9
CASSFDRAKDTQYF	TGTGCCAGCAGCTTCGACAGGGCCAAAGATACGCAGTATTTT	TRBJ2-3	TRBD1	-	TRBV7-9
CASSLGTDYGYTF	TGTGCCAGCAGTCTTGGGACAGACTATGGCTACACCTTC	TRBJ1-2	TRBD1	-	TRBV28
CASTPGCKQYF	TGTGCCAGCACCCCGGGGTGTAAGCAGTACTTC	TRBJ2-7	-	-	TRBV6-5
CASSSGTKREAQYF	TGCGCCAGCAGCTCCGGGACTAAAAGGGAGGCCCAGTACTTC	TRBJ2-5	TRBD2	-	TRBV5-1
CARTSRASGRLNTGELFF	TGTGCCAGGACCTCCCGGGCGAGCGGGAGGCTGAACACCGGGGAGCTGTTTTTT	TRBJ2-2	TRBD2	-	TRBV7-3
CASSPLEGYTF	TGTGCCAGCAGTCCACTTGAAGGCTACACCTTC	TRBJ1-2	-	-	TRBV28
CASSVAVSGELFF	TGTGCCAGCAGCGTAGCGGTATCCGGGGAGCTGTTTTTT	TRBJ2-2	-	few	TRBV9
CASSSGLAGGVPKTDTQYF	TGCGCCAGCAGCTCTGGACTAGCGGGAGGAGTTCCTAAGACAGATACGCAGTATTTT	TRBJ2-3	TRBD2	-	TRBV5-1
CASSFSLAEYNEQFF	TGTGCCAGCAGCTTTTCCCTAGCGGAATACAATGAGCAGTTCTTC	TRBJ2-1	TRBD2	-	TRBV5-6
CASSRQGLDGYTF	TGTGCCAGTAGTAGGCAGGGGCTGGATGGCTACACCTTC	TRBJ1-2	-	-	TRBV19
CASSFGYQETQYF	TGTGCCAGCAGCTTCGGGTACCAAGAGACCCAGTACTTC	TRBJ2-5	-	-	TRBV11-2
CSVEDIGKKDTGELFF	TGCAGCGTTGAGGACATCGGAAAGAAGGACACCGGGGAGCTGTTTTTT	TRBJ2-2	-	-	TRBV29-1
CASSEGTSGGVGTGELFF	TGTGCCAGCAGTGAAGGGACTAGCGGGGGGGTCGGCACCGGGGAGCTGTTTTTT	TRBJ2-2	TRBD2	-	TRBV25-1